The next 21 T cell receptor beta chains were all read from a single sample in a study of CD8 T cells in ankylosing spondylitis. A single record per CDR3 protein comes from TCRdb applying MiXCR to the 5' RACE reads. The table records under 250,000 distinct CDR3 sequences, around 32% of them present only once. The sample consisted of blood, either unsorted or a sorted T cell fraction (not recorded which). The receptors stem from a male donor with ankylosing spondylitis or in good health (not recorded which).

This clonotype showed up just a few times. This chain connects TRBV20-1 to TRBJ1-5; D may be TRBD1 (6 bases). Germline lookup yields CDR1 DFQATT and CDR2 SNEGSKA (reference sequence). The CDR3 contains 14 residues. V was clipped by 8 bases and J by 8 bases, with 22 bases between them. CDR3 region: CSHGREQGGEPQHF. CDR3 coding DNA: TGCAGTCATGGACGTGAACAGGGTGGAGAGCCCCAGCATTTT.

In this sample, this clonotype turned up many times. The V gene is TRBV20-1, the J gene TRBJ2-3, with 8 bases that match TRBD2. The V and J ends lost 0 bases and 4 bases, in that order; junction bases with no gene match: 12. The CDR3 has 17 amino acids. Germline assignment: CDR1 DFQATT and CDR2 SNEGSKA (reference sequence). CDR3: CSAREPQGLVFPDTQYF. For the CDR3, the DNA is TGCAGTGCTAGAGAGCCTCAGGGACTAGTGTTCCCAGATACGCAGTATTTT.

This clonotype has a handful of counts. The CDR3 coding sequence is TGTGCCAGCAGTTTGGCGGCGGACCTTAATGAAAAACTGTTTTTT. Translated: CASSLAADLNEKLFF. The chain employs TRBV12-3 or TRBV12-4 and TRBJ1-4; D gene ambiguous. CDR3 length equals 15 residues. V gave up 3 bases and J gave up 4 bases, with 12 bases separating them.

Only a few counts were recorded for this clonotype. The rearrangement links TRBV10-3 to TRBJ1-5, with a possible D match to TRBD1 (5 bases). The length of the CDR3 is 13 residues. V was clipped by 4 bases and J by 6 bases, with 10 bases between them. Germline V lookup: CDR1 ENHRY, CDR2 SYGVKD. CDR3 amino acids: CAISGGGGQPQHF. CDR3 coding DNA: TGTGCCATCAGTGGGGGGGGAGGTCAGCCCCAGCATTTT.

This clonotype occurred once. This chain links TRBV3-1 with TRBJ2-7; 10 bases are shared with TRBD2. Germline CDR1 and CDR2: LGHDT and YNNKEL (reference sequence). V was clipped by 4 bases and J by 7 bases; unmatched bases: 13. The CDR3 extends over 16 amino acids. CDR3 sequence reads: CASSLRGLAAIEEQYF. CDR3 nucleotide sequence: TGTGCCAGCAGCCTCCGCGGACTAGCGGCCATAGAAGAGCAGTACTTC.

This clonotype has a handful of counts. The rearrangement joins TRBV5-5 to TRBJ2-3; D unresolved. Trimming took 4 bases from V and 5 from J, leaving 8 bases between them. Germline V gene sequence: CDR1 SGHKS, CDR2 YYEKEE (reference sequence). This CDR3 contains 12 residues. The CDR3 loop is CASSPDRDTQYF. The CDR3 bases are TGTGCCAGCAGCCCGGATAGAGATACGCAGTATTTT.

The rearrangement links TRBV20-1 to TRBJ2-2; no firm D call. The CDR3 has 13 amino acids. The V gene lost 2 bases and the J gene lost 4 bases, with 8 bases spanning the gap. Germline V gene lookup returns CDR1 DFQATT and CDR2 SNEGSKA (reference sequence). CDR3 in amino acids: CSARRQLTGELFF. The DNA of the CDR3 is TGCAGTGCTAGACGCCAGCTCACCGGGGAGCTGTTTTTT.

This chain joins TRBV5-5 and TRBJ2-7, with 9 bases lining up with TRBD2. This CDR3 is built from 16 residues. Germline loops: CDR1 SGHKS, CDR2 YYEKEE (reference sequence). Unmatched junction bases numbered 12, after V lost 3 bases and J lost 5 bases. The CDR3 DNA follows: TGTGCCAGCAGCTCCCTCGTGGGGACTAGCACCCACGAGCAGTACTTC. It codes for CASSSLVGTSTHEQYF.

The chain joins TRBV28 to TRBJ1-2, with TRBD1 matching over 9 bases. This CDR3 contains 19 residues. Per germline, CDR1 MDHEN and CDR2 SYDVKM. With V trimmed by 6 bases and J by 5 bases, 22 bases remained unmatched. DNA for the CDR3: TGTGCCAGCAGGCGACAGGGGGATTATGAGAGTTTAGGGCGATATGGCTACACCTTC. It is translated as CASRRQGDYESLGRYGYTF.

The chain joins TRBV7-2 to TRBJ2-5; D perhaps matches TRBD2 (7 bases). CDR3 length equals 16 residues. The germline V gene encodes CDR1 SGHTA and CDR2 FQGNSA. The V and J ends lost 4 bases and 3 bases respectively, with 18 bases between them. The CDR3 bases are TGTGCCAGCAGCTCTCGGGGGGCTGGCTTGGAAGAGACCCAGTACTTC. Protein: CASSSRGAGLEETQYF.

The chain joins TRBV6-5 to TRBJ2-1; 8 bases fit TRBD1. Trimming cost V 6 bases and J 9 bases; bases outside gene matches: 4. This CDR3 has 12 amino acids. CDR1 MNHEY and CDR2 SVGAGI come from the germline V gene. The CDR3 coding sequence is TGTGCCAGCAGGACAGGGGCTGGTGAGCAGTTCTTC. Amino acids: CASRTGAGEQFF.

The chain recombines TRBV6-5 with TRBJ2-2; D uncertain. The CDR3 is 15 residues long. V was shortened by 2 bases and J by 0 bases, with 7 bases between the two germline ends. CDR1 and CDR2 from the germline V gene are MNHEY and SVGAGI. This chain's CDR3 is CASSYGRANTGELFF. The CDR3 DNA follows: TGTGCCAGCAGTTACGGTCGGGCGAACACCGGGGAGCTGTTTTTT.

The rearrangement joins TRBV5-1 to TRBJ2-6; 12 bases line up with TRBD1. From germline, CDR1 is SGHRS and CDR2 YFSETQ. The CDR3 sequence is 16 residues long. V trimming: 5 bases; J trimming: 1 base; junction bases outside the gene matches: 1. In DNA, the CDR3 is TGCGCCAGCAGGGGACAGGGGGCGTCTGGGGCCAACGTCCTGACTTTC. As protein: CASRGQGASGANVLTF.

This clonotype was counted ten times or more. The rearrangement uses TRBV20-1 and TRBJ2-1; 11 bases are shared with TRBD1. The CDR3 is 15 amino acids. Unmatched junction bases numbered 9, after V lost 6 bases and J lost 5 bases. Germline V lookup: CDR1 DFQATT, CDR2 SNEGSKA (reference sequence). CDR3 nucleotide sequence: TGCAGTGCCCCTAATCCGGGACAGGGGGACAATGAGCAGTTCTTC. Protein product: CSAPNPGQGDNEQFF.

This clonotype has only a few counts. CDR3 in amino acids: CSARRTPQETQYF. CDR3 nucleotide sequence: TGCAGTGCTAGAAGAACTCCTCAAGAGACCCAGTACTTC. The rearrangement uses TRBV20-1 and TRBJ2-5; D call uncertain. Trimming stripped 2 bases from V and 2 bases from J, with 9 bases between. There are 13 residues in the CDR3. The V gene's germline CDR1 is DFQATT and CDR2 SNEGSKA (reference sequence).

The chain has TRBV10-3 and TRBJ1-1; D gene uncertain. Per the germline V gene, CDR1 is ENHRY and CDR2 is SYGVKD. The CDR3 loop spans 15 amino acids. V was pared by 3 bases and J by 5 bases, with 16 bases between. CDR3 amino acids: CAISDVGGFWTEAFF. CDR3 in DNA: TGTGCCATCAGTGACGTGGGAGGGTTTTGGACTGAAGCTTTCTTT.

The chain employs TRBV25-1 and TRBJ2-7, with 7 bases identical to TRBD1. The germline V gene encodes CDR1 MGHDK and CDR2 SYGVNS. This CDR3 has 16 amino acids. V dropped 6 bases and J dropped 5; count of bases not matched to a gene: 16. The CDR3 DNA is TGTGCCAGCAGGGGATTGGGAACAGGGGTACCCAACGAGCAGTACTTC. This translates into CASRGLGTGVPNEQYF.

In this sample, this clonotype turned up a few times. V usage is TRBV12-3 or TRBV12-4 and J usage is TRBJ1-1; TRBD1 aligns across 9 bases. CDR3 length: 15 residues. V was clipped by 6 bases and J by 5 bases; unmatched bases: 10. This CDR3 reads CASSPGGTGKTEAFF. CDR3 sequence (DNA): TGTGCCAGCAGCCCAGGGGGGACAGGGAAGACTGAAGCTTTCTTT.

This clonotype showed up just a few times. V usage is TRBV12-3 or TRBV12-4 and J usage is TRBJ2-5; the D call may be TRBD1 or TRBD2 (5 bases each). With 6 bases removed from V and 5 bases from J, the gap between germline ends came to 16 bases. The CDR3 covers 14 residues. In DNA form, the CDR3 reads TGTGCCAGCAGCAGGGACGGCCGGCAGGAGACCCAGTACTTC. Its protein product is CASSRDGRQETQYF.

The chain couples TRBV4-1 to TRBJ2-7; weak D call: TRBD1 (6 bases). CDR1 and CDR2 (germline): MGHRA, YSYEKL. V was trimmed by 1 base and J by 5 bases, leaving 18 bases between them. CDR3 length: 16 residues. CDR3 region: CASSQGQATYDNEQYF. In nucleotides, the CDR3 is TGCGCCAGCAGCCAAGGACAGGCGACTTATGATAACGAGCAGTACTTC.

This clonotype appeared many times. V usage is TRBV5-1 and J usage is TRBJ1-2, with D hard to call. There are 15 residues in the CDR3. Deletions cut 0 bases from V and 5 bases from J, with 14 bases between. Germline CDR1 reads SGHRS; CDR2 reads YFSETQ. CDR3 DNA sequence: TGCGCCAGCAGCTTGGATCCAGGCGACCCATATGGCTACACCTTC. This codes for CASSLDPGDPYGYTF.